This T cell receptor (beta chain) was retrieved from a study of T cell responses to AZD1222 COVID-19 vaccine. General study findings and limits: Nearly half of spike-specific TCRs reportedly go after variant regions that carry no mutations. Repertoires were sampled only after the peak T cell response.

Trimming shortened V by 3 bases and J by 3 bases, and 16 bases separated the two germline ends. CDR1 SGHRS and CDR2 YFSETQ come from the germline V gene. This CDR3 spans 15 amino acids. Pooling was applied to second doses at about 4 or about 12 weeks. A word on this clone: The antigen is not known.

Some clones are missing from TCRdb's copy, which holds only in-frame ones; the method was immunoSEQ multiplex PCR. This sample has roughly 200,000 clones, with approximately 93% found just once. The TCR was taken from an adult who received the AZD1222 COVID-19 vaccine. The rearrangement uses TRBV5-1 and TRBJ2-7; D gene ambiguous. The material sequenced was peripheral blood, taken 28 days after the second AZD1222 dose. The CDR3 here is CASSSKSLGYYEQYF. CDR3 nucleotide sequence: TGCGCCAGCAGCTCTAAGTCTCTGGGTTACTACGAGCAGTACTTC.